This T cell receptor beta chain was identified during a study of T cell repertoires in cytomegalovirus infection. Study in general: Public TCR beta signatures indicated both CMV infection and matching HLA type. Study outcomes and limitations: CMV-specific TCR beta clonotypes restricted by HLA-C dominated the ex vivo response.

The V gene lost 10 bases and the J gene lost 8 bases, with 23 bases spanning the gap. The CDR3 is 14 amino acids. CDR1 and CDR2 (germline): SGHVS, FNYEAQ. TCRdb reanalysed the reads using MiXCR and keeps one entry per CDR3 protein. Among a few hundred thousand distinct CDR3 sequences listed, 22% were seen once. This clonotype was detected a few times. Its target is not known. Sequencing was done on a sample of CD8+ T cells from PBMCs. The sequence was obtained from a human donor in good health (CMV status not recorded). Some clones in this sample may be carry-over from other donors' samples. The chain links TRBV7-6 to TRBJ1-2, with a possible D match to TRBD1 (6 bases). The CDR3: CATLGWDILKGYTF. The CDR3 DNA sequence: TGTGCCACACTGGGATGGGACATTCTAAAAGGCTACACCTTC.